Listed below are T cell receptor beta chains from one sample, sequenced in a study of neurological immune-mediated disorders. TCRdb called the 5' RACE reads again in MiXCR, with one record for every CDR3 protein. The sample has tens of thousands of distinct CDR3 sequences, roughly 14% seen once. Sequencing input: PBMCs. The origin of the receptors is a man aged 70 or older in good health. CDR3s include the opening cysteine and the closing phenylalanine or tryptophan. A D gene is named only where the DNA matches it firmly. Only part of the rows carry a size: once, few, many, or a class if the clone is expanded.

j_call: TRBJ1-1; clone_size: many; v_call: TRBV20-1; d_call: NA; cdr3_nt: TGCAGTGCAGGCAACGGACAGTTAGGTGAGAACACTGAAGCTTTCTTT; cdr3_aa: CSAGNGQLGENTEAFF
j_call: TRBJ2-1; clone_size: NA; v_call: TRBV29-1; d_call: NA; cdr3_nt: TGCAGCGCTGACCCGTTTCGCTCCTACAATGAGCAGTTCTTC; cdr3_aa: CSADPFRSYNEQFF
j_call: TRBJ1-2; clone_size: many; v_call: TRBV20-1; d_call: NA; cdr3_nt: TGCAGTGCTAGTAGAGATCCTCTCTATGGCTACACCTTC; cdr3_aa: CSASRDPLYGYTF
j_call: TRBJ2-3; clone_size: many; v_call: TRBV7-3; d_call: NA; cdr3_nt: TGTGCCAGCAGCTTTGCCCCGGGGGGCACAGATACGCAGTATTTT; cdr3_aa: CASSFAPGGTDTQYF
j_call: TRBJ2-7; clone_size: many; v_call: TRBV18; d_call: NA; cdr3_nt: TGTGCCAGCTCACCAGATGGCTACGAGCAGTACTTC; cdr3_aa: CASSPDGYEQYF
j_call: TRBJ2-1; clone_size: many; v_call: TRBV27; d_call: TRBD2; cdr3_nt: TGTGCCAGCAGCCTCACTACCGGGAGGCCGGGGAATGAGCAGTTCTTC; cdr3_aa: CASSLTTGRPGNEQFF
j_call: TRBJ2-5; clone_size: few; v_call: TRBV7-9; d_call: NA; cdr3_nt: TGTGCCAGCAGCTACCTCAGTTCGGATGAGACCCAGTACTTC; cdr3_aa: CASSYLSSDETQYF
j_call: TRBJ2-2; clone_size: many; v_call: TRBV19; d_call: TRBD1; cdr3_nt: TGTGCCAGTAGTATTCAGGGGGCGACCGGGGAGCTGTTTTTT; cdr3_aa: CASSIQGATGELFF
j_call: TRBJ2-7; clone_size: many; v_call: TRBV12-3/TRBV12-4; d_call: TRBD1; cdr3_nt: TGTGCCAGCAGTTTAGCCCGGGACAGCTACGAGCAGTACTTC; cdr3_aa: CASSLARDSYEQYF
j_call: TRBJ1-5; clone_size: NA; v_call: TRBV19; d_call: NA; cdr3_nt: TGTGCCAGTAGTGCCCAAATTCGTTCCCAGCCCCAGCATTTT; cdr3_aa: CASSAQIRSQPQHF
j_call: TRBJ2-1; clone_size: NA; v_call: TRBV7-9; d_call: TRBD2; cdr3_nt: TGTGCCAGCAGTTGGGGGCAACTAGCGGAGCACAATGAGCAGTTCTTC; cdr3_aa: CASSWGQLAEHNEQFF
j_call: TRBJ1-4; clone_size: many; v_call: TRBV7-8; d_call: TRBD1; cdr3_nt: TGTGCCAGCAGCATACAGGGGAACTATGAAAAACTGTTTTTT; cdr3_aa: CASSIQGNYEKLFF
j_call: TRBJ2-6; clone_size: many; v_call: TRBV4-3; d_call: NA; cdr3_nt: TGCGCCAGCAGCCAAGATCTTCCGGGGGCGGGCGGGGCCAACGTCCTGACTTTC; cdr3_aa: CASSQDLPGAGGANVLTF
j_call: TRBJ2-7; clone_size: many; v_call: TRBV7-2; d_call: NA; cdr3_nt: TGTGCCAGCAGCTCCGGACAGTTTTCCTACGAGCAGTACTTC; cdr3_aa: CASSSGQFSYEQYF
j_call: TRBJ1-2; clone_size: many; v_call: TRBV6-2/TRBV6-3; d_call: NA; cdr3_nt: TGTGCCAGCACCCACTCGGGAGGCTACACCTTC; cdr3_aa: CASTHSGGYTF
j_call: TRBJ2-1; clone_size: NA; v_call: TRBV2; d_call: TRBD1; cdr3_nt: TGTGCCATAGGGACAGGGGGAACCTACAATGAGCAGTTCTTC; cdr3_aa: CAIGTGGTYNEQFF
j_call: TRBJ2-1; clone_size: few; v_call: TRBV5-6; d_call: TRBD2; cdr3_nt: TGTGCCAGCAGACAGAGCGGGAGTTCCTACAATGAGCAGCTCTTC; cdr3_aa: CASRQSGSSYNEQLF
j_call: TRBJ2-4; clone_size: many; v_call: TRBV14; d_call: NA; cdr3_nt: TGTGCCAGCAGCCTACAGGGTGGCAAAAACATTCAGTACTTC; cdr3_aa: CASSLQGGKNIQYF
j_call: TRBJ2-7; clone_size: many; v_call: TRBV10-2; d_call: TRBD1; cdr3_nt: TGCGCCGCCCAACGCAGGGGGCGAGTAAACGAGCAGTACTTC; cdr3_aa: CAAQRRGRVNEQYF
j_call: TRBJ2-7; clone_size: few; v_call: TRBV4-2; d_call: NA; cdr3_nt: TGTGCCAGCAGCCCCCATGACGGGGGCAGTTACGAGCAGTACTTC; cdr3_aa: CASSPHDGGSYEQYF
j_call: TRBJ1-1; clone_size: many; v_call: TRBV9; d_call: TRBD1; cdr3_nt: TGTGCCAGCAGCTATAGACAGGGCTCTGAAGCTTTCTTT; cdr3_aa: CASSYRQGSEAFF
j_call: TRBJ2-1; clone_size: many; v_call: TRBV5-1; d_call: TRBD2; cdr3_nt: TGCGCCAGCAGCTCCGGGACTAGTGGAGGTGAGCAGTTCTTC; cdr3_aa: CASSSGTSGGEQFF
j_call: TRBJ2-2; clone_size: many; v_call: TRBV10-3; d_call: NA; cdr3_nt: TGTGCCTCGAAGGGCAGGGAACACTTCGCGAACACCGGGGAGCTGTTTTTT; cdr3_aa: CASKGREHFANTGELFF
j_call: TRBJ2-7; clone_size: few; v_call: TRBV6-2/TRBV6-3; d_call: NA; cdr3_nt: TGTGCCAGCTCGGGTGCTCCCTACGAGCAGTACTTC; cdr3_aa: CASSGAPYEQYF
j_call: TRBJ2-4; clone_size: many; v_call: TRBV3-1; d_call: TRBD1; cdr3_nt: TGTGCCAGCAGCCAATTTCTCAGGGGGCCAGACAAAAACATTCAGTACTTC; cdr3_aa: CASSQFLRGPDKNIQYF
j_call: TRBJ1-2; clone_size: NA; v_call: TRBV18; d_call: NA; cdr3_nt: TGTGCCAGCTCACTTAATCAGGGAGATGGCTACACCTTC; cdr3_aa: CASSLNQGDGYTF
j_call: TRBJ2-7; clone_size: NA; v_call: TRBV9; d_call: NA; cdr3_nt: TGTGCCAGCAGCGTAGCTCATTGGGGACGTCAGCAGTACTTC; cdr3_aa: CASSVAHWGRQQYF
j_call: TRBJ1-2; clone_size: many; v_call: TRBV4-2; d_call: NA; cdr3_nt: TGTGCCAGCAGCCAAGGGGCCCACACAATGAACTATGGCTACACCTTC; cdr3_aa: CASSQGAHTMNYGYTF
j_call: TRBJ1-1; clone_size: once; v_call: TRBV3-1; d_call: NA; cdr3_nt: TGTGCCAGCAGCCAAGACAGGGTGAGGACTGAAGCTTTCTTT; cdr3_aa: CASSQDRVRTEAFF
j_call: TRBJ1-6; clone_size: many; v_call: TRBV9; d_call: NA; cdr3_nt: TGTGCCAGCAGCGTAGTGGCAGGACGGTCACCCCTCCACTTT; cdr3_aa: CASSVVAGRSPLHF
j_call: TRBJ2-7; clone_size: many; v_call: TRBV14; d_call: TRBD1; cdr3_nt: TGTGCCAGCAGCCAAGGGACAGGGGATTTCGAGAGGGAGCAGTACTTC; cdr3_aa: CASSQGTGDFEREQYF
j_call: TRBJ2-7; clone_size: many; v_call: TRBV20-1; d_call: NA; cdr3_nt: TGCAGTGCTAGAGATCAAGGGGGGGGCAGTTACGAGCAGTACTTC; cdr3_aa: CSARDQGGGSYEQYF
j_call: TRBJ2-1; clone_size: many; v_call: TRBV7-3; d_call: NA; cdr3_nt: TGTGCCAGCAGCTATGGGGGGCCGAACAATGAGCAGTTCTTC; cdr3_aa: CASSYGGPNNEQFF
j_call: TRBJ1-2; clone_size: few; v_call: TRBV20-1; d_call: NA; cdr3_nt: TGCAGTGCTAGTTTGGGGGCTGGTTTTGGCTACACCTTC; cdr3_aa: CSASLGAGFGYTF
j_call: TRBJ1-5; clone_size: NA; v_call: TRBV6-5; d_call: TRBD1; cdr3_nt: TGTTCCTCCCGGGACAGTGGGAGCAATCAGCCCCAGCATTTT; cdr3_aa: CSSRDSGSNQPQHF
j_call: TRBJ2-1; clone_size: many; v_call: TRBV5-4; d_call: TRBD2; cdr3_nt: TGTGCCAGCAGCCGGACTAGCGGGGGGACTTACAATGAGCAGTTCTTC; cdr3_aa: CASSRTSGGTYNEQFF
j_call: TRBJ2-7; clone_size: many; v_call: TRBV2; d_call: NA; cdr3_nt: TGTGCCAGCAGTACCCGGGACCCTTACGAGCAGTACTTC; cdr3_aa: CASSTRDPYEQYF
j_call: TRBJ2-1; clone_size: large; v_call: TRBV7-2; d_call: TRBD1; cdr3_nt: TGTGCCAGCAGCCCCCGGGACAGGGGCCTTAATGAGCAGTTCTTC; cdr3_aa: CASSPRDRGLNEQFF
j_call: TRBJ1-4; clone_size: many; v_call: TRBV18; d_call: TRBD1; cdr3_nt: TGTGCCAGCTCACCCGGGAAACAGGGGGATGAAAAACTGTTTTTT; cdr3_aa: CASSPGKQGDEKLFF
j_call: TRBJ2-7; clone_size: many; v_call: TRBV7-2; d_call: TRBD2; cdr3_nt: TGTGCCAGCAGCCCGGGACTAGCGGGGGGTGTGCAGTACTTC; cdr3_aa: CASSPGLAGGVQYF
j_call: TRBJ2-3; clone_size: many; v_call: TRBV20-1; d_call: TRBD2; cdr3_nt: TGCAGTGCTAGAGATGGGACTAGCGCAGATACGCAGTATTTT; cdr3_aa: CSARDGTSADTQYF
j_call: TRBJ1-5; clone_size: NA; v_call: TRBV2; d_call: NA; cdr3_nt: TGTGCCAGCAAAAATAACAGGGCTAATCAGCCCCAGCATTTT; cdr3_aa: CASKNNRANQPQHF
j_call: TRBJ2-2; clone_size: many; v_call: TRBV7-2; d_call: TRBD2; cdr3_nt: TGTGCCAGCAGCTTACTAGCGGGAGTAAACACCGGGGAGCTGTTTTTT; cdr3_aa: CASSLLAGVNTGELFF
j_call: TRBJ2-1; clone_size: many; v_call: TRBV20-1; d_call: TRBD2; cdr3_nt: TGCAGTGCTAGAGGTGCGGGGGTACGAACCTACAATGAGCAGTTCTTC; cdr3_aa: CSARGAGVRTYNEQFF
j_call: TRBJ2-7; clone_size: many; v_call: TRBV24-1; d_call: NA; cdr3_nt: TGTGCCACCGCCCGTACAGGGTCCTACGAGCAGTACTTC; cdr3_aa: CATARTGSYEQYF
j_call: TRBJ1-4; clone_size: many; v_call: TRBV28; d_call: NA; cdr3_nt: TGTGCCAGCAGTTTAGGAGGGAAAAACGAAAAACTGTTTTTT; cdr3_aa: CASSLGGKNEKLFF
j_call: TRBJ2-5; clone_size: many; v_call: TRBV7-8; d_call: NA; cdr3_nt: TGTGCCAGCAGCCCCGAAGGGGTACGCAGCCAAGAGACCCAGTACTTC; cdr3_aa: CASSPEGVRSQETQYF
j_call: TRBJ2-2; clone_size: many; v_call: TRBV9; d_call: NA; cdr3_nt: TGTGCCAGGACAAAGGGAACCGGGGAGCTGTTTTTT; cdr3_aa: CARTKGTGELFF
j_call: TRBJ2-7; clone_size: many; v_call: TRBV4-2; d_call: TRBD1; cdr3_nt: TGTGCCAGCAGCCCACAGCCGGGACAGGGGGCCTACGAGCAGTACTTC; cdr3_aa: CASSPQPGQGAYEQYF
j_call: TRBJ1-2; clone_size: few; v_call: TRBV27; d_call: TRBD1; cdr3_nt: TGTGCCAGCAGTTACCGGGACAGGGGAGGAGTGGGAGGCTACACCTTC; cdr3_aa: CASSYRDRGGVGGYTF